This TCR beta chain appears in the sequencing data of a study of T cell responses to AZD1222 COVID-19 vaccine. Profiling relied on immunoSEQ multiplex PCR, and the TCRdb table lists in-frame clones only, not all of them. The sample records under 200,000 clones, around 94% being singletons. To note about this clone: Its antigen is as yet unknown.

Study findings and constraints: Repertoires were obtained solely post-peak T cell response.

The V gene's germline CDR1 is LGHDT and CDR2 YNNKEL (reference sequence). The CDR3 length is 17 residues. Deletions cut 4 bases from V and 3 bases from J, with 19 bases between. The V call is TRBV3-1 (or the pseudogene TRBV3-2), the J call TRBJ1-3; D remains unclear. Sequenced material: peripheral blood, taken on day 0 of AZD1222 vaccination. The TCR was taken from an adult in good health. This CDR3 is CASSPGRFSRDGNTIYF. CDR3 DNA: TGTGCCAGCAGCCCCGGGAGATTCTCGCGGGATGGAAACACCATATATTTT.